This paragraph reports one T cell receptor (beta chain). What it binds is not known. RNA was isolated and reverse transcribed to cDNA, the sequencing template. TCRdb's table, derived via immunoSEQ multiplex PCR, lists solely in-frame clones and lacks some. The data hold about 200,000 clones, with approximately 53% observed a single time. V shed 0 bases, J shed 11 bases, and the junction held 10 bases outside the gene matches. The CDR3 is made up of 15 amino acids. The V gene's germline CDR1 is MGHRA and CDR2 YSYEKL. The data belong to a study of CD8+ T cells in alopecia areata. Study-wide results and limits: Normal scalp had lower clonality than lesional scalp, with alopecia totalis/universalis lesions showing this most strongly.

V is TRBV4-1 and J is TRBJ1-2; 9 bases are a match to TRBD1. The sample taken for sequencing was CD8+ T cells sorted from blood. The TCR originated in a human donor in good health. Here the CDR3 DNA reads TGCGCCAGCAGCCAAGATCGAGGACAGGGGCAGTCGTACACCTTC. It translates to CASSQDRGQGQSYTF.